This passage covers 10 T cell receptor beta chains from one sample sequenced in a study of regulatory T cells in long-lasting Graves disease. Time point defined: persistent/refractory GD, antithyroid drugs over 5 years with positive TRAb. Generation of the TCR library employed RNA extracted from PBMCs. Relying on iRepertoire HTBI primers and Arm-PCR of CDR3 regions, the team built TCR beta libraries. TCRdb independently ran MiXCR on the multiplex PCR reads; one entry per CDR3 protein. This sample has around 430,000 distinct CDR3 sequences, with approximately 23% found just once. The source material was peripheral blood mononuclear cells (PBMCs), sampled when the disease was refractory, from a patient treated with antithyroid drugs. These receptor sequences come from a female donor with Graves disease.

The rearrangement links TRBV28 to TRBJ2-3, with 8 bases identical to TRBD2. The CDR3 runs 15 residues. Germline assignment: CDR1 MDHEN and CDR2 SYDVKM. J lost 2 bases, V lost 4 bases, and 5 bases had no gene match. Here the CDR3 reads CASSSSGGVTDTQYF. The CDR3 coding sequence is TGTGCCAGCAGTTCCAGCGGGGGCGTCACAGATACGCAGTATTTT.

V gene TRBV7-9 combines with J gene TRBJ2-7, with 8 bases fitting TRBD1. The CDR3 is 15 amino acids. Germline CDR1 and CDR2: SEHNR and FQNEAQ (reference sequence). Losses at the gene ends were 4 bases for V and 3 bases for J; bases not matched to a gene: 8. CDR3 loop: CASSWGQVRYYEQYF. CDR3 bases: TGTGCCAGCAGCTGGGGACAGGTTCGTTACTACGAGCAGTACTTC.

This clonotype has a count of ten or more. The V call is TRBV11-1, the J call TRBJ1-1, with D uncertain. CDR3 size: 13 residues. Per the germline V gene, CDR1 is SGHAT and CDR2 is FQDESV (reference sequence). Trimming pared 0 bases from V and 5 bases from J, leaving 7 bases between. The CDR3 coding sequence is TGTGCCAGCAGCTTAGCCGGAGAGACTGAAGCTTTCTTT. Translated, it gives CASSLAGETEAFF.

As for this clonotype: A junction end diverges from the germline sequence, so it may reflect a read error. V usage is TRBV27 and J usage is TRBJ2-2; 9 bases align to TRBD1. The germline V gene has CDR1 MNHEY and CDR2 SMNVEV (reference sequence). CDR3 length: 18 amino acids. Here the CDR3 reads CASTSHPGGTGNIGELFF. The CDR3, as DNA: TGTGCCAGCACCTCTCACCCTGGCGGGACAGGGAACATCGGGGAGCTGTTTTTT.

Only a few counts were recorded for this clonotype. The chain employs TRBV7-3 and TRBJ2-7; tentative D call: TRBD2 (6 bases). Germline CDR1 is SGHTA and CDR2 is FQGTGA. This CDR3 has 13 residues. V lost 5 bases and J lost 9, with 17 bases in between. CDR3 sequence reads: CASSTFGGGSQYF. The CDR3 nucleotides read TGTGCCAGCAGCACGTTCGGGGGAGGCTCGCAGTACTTC. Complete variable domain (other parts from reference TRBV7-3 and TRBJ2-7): GAGVSQTPSNKVTEKGKYVELRCDPISGHTALYWYRQSLGQGPEFLIYFQGTGAADDSGLPNDRFFAVRPEGSVSTLKIQRTERGDSAVYLCASSTFGGGSQYFGPGTRLTVT.

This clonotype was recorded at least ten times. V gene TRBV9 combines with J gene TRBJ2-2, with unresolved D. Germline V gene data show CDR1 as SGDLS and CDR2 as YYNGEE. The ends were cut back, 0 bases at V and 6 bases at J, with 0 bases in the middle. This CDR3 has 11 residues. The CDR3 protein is CASSVAGELFF. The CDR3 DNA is TGTGCCAGCAGCGTAGCCGGGGAGCTGTTTTTT.

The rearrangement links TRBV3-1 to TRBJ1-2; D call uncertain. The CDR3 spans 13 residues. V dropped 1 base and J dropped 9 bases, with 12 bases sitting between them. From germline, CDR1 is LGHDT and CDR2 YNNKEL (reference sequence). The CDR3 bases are TGTGCCAGCAGCCAAGGACCTCAAATCAGCTACACCTTC. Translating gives CASSQGPQISYTF.

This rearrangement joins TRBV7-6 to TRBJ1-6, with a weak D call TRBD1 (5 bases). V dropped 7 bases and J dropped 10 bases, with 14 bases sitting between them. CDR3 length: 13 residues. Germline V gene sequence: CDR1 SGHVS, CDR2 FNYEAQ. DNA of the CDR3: TGTGCCAGCAACTCCTCGGGGGTCTCACCCCTCCACTTT. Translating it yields CASNSSGVSPLHF. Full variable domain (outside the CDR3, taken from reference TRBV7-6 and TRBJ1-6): GAGVSQSPRYKVTKRGQDVALRCDPISGHVSLYWYRQALGQGPEFLTYFNYEAQQDKSGLPNDRFSAERPEGSISTLTIQRTEQRDSAMYRCASNSSGVSPLHFGNGTRLTVT.

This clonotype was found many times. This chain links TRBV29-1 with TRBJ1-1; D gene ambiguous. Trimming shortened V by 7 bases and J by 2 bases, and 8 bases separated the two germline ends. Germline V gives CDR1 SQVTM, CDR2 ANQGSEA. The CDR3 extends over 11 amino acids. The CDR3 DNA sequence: TGCAGCGGCGCCAGTAACACTGAAGCTTTCTTT. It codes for CSGASNTEAFF.

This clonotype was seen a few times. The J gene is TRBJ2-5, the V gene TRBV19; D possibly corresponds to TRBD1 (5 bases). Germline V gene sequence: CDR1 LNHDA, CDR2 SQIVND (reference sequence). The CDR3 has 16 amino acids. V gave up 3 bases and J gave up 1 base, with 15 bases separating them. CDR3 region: CASSISPGRIQETQYF. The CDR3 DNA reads TGTGCCAGTAGTATTAGCCCAGGGCGGATCCAAGAGACCCAGTACTTC.